The clone carrying this T cell receptor beta chain was detected only a few times. What it binds is unknown. TCRdb analysed the 5' RACE reads with MiXCR anew, one entry per CDR3 protein. This sample has 79,000 or so distinct CDR3 sequences, with about 13% found just once. This entry is derived from a study of early T cells in non-severe SARS-CoV-2 infection. Broader study findings: Reliance on VDJdb matching favored anti-spike CD8 responses; private and CD4 specificities were missed.

The CDR3 has 16 residues. Per the germline V gene, CDR1 is SGHDN and CDR2 is FVKESK. V lost 4 bases and J lost 8; bases outside the gene matches: 10. The receptor comes from an adult who was a healthcare worker with PCR-confirmed SARS-CoV-2 infection or an uninfected control (not recorded which). Sample: whole blood. The chain recombines TRBV14 with TRBJ2-1; 11 bases map to TRBD2. CDR3 coding DNA: TGTGCCAGCAGCCGCCGACCTAGCGGGGGGAGAGATGAGCAGTTCTTC. Amino acid sequence: CASSRRPSGGRDEQFF. Variable domain in full (rest from reference TRBV14 and TRBJ2-1): EAGVTQFPSHSVIEKGQTVTLRCDPISGHDNLYWYRRVMGKEIKFLLHFVKESKQDESGMPNNRFLAERTGGTYSTLKVQPAELEDSGVYFCASSRRPSGGRDEQFFGPGTRLTVL.